This TCR beta chain was captured by sequencing in a study of CD4 T cell repertoires in COVID-19. Study-wide results and limits: In SARS-CoV and/or HKU1 spike cultures, between about 6.5 and 27% of SARS-CoV-2 clonotypes reappeared.

Turning to this clone: The antigen is not known.

This table comes from immunoSEQ multiplex PCR, and its TCRdb copy is limited to in-frame clones, with some not included. The sample holds 65,000 to 95,000 clones, around 82% seen once. The source is a human donor who had COVID-19. This specimen was CD4+ T cells from peripheral blood, taken after recovery from COVID-19.

CDR3 bases: TGTGCCAGCAGGCAGGGTCGGACCTACAATGAGCAGTTCTTC. Its translation: CASRQGRTYNEQFF. This chain links TRBV6-5 with TRBJ2-1; a possible D gene is TRBD1 (5 bases). Germline V lookup: CDR1 MNHEY, CDR2 SVGAGI. V dropped 6 bases and J dropped 2 bases, with 11 bases sitting between them. CDR3 length: 14 residues.